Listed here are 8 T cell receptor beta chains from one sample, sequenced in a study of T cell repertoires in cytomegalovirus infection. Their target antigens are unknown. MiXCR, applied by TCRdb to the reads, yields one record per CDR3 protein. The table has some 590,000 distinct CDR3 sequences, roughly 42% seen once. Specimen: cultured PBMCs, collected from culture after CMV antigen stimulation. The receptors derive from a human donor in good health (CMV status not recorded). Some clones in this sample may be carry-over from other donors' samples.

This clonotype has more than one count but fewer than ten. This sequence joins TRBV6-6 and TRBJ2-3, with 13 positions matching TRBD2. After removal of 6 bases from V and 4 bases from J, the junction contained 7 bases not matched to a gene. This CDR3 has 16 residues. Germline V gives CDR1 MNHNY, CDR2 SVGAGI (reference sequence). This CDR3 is CASRLTSGGGSDTQYF. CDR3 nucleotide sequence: TGTGCCAGCAGACTTACTAGCGGGGGGGGGTCAGATACGCAGTATTTT.

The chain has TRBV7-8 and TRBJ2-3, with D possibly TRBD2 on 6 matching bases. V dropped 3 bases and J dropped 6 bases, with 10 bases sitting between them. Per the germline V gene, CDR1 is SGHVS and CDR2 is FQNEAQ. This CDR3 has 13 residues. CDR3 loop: CASSFLEGDTQYF. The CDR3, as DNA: TGTGCCAGCAGCTTTTTGGAGGGGGATACGCAGTATTTT.

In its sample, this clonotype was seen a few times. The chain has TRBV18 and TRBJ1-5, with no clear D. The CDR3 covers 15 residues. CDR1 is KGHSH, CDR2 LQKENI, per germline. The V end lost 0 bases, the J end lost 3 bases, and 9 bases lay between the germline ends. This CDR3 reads CASSPPSGFNQPQHF. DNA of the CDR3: TGTGCCAGCTCACCACCGTCAGGTTTCAATCAGCCCCAGCATTTT.

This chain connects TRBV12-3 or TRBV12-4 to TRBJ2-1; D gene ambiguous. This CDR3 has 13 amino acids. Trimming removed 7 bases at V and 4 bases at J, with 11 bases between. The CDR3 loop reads CASTAPLYNEQFF. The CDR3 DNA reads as TGTGCCAGCACCGCTCCTCTGTACAATGAGCAGTTCTTC.

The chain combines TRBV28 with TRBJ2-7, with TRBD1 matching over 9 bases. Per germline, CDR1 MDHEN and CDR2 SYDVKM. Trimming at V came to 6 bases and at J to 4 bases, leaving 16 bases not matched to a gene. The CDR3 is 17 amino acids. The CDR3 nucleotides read TGTGCCAGCAGCCCAGGCGACCCCCGGACAGGGGAGTACGAGCAGTACTTC. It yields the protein CASSPGDPRTGEYEQYF. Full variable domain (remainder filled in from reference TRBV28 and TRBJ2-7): DVKVTQSSRYLVKRTGEKVFLECVQDMDHENMFWYRQDPGLGLRLIYFSYDVKMKEKGDIPEGYSVSREKKERFSLILESASTNQTSMYLCASSPGDPRTGEYEQYFGPGTRLTVT.

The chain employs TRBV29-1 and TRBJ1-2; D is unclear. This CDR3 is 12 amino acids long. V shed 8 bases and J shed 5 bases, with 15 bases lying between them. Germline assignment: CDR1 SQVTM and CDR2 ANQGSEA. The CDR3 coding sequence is TGCAGCCTGGTGGACGGAGAGTATGGCTACACCTTC. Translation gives CSLVDGEYGYTF.

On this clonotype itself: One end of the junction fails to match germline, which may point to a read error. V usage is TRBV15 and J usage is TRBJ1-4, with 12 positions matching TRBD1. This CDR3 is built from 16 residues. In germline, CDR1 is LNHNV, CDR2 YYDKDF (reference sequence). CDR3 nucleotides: TGTACCACGAGAGCCGGGACAGGGGGCTCGTGGGAAAAACTGTTTTTT. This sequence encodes CTTRAGTGGSWEKLFF.

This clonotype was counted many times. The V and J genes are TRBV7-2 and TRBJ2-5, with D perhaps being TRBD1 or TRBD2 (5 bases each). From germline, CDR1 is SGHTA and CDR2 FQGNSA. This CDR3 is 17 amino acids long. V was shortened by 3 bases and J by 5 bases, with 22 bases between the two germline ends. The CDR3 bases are TGTGCCAGCAGCTTCGACGGTGGGAGAGGGGTGGGGGAGACCCAGTACTTC. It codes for CASSFDGGRGVGETQYF. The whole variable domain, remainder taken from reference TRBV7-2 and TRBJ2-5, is GAGVSQSPSNKVTEKGKDVELRCDPISGHTALYWYRQSLGQGLEFLIYFQGNSAPDKSGLPSDRFSAERTGGSVSTLTIQRTQQEDSAVYLCASSFDGGRGVGETQYFGPGTRLLVL.